A single TCR beta chain is shown here with its context. Antigen: not known. The entry originates in a study of shared clonotypes between healthy human individuals. Overall study findings and caveats: It was observed that roughly 5% of naive CD4 clonotypes were shared across several donors. Naive subsets tended to show greater estimated richness than memory subsets.

J lost 4 bases, V lost 1 base, and 5 bases had no gene match. Germline V CDR1 and CDR2: MDHEN, SYDVKM. CDR3 size: 17 residues. The donors, all of them Caucasian adults, lived in Nashville, Tennessee. Assay: immunoSEQ multiplex PCR; the TCRdb copy retains only in-frame clones and omits some. The table has over a million clones, about 98% seen once. Sequencing was done on a sample of naive CD4+ T cells sorted from blood. The subset: CD45RA+ positively selected. The chain employs TRBV28 and TRBJ2-1; 12 nucleotides align to TRBD2. The receptor was derived from a man aged 30 to 45 in good health. The CDR3, as DNA: TGTGCCAGCAGTTTATCCGGACTAGCGGGGAGTTACAATGAGCAGTTCTTC. This sequence encodes CASSLSGLAGSYNEQFF.